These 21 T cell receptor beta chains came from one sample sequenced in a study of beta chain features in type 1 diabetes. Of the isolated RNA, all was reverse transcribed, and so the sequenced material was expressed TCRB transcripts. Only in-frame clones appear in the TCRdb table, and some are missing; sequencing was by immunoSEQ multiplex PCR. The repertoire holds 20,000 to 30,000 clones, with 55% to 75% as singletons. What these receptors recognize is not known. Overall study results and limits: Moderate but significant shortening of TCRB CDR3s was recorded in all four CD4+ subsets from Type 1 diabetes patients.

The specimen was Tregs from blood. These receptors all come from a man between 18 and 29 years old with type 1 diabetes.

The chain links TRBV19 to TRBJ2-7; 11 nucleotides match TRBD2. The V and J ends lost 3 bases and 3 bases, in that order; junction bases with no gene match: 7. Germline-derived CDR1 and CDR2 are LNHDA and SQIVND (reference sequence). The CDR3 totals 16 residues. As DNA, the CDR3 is TGTGCCAGTAGTATGGGGGGGACTAGCGGAAACTACGAGCAGTACTTC. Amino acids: CASSMGGTSGNYEQYF. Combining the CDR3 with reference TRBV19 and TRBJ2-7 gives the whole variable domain DGGITQSPKYLFRKEGQNVTLSCEQNLNHDAMYWYRQDPGQGLRLIYYSQIVNDFQKGDIAEGYSVSREKKESFPLTVTSAQKNPTAFYLCASSMGGTSGNYEQYFGPGTRLTVT.

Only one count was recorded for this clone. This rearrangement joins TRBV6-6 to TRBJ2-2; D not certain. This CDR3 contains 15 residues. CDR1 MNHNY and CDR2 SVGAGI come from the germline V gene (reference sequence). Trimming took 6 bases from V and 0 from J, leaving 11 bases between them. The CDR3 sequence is CASSSGFANTGELFF. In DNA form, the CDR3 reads TGTGCCAGCAGCTCCGGGTTCGCGAACACCGGGGAGCTGTTTTTT.

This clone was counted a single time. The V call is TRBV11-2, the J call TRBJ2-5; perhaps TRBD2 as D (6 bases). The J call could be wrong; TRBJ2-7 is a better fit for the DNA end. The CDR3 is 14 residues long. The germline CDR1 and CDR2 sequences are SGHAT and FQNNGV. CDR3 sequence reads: CASSSLIPEGEQYF. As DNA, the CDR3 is TGTGCCAGCAGCTCCCTCATCCCGGAGGGCGAGCAGTACTTC.

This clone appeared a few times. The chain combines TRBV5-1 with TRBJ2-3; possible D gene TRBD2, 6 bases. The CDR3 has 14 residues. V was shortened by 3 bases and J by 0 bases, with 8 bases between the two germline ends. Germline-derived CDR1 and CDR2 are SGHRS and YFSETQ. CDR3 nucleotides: TGCGCCAGCAGCTGGGGGACTAGCACAGATACGCAGTATTTT. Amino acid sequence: CASSWGTSTDTQYF.

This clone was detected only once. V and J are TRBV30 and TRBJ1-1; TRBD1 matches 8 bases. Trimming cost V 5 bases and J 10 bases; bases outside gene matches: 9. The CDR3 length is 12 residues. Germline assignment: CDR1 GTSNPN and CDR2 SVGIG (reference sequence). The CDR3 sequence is CAWAGLDRAAFF. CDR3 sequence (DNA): TGTGCCTGGGCCGGTTTGGACAGGGCAGCTTTCTTT.

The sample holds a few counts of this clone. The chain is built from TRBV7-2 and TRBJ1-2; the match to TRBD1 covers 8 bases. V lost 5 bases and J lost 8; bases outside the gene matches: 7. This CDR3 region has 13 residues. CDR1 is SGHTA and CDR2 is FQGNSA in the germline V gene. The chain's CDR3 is CASSTTGVSGYTF. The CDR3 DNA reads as TGTGCCAGCAGCACGACAGGGGTGAGCGGCTACACCTTC.

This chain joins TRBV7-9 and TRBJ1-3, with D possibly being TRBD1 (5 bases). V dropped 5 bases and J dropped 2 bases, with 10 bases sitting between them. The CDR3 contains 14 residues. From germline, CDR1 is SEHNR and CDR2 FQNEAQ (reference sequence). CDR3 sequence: CASSLKGAGNTIYF. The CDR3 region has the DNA TGTGCCAGCAGCCTAAAAGGGGCTGGAAACACCATATATTTT.

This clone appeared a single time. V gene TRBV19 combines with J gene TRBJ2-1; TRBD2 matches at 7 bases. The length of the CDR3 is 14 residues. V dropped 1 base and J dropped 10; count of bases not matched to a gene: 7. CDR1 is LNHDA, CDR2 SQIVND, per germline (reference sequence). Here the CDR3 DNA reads TGTGCCAGTAGTATAGGGGACTACAACGGCGAGCAGTTCTTC. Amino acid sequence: CASSIGDYNGEQFF. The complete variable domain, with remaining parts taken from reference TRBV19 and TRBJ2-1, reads DGGITQSPKYLFRKEGQNVTLSCEQNLNHDAMYWYRQDPGQGLRLIYYSQIVNDFQKGDIAEGYSVSREKKESFPLTVTSAQKNPTAFYLCASSIGDYNGEQFFGPGTRLTVL.

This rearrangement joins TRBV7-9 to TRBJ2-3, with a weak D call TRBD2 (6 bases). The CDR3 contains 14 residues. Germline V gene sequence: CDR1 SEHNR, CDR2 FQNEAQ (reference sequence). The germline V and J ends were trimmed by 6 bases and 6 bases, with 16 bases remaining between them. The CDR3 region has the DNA TGTGCCAGCAGTCTAGCTCGGGGGATCGATACGCAGTATTTT. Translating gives CASSLARGIDTQYF.

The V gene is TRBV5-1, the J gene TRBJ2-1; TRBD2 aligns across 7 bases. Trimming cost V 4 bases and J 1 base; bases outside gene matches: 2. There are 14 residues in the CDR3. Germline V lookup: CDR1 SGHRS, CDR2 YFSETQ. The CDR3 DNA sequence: TGCGCCAGCAGCCCGGGAGGTTCCTACAATGAGCAGTTCTTC. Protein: CASSPGGSYNEQFF.

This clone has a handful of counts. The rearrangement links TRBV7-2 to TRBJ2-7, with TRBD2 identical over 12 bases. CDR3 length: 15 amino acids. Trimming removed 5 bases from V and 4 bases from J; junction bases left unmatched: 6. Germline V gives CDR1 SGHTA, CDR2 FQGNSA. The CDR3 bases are TGTGCCAGCAGCCCCACTAGCGGGAGGTATTACGAGCAGTACTTC. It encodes CASSPTSGRYYEQYF.

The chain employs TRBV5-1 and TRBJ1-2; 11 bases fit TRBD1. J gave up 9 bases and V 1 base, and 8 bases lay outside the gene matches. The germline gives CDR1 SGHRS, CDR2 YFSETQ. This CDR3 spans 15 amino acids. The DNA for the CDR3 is TGCGCCAGCAGCTTGAATTGGGACAGGGGGTCAAGCTACACCTTC. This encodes CASSLNWDRGSSYTF.

The CDR3 reads CASSLGTGAPNEKLFF. DNA of the CDR3: TGTGCCAGCAGCTTAGGGACAGGGGCCCCTAATGAAAAACTGTTTTTT. The rearrangement uses TRBV7-9 and TRBJ1-4; TRBD1 matches at 9 bases. The V gene's germline CDR1 is SEHNR and CDR2 FQNEAQ (reference sequence). V trimming: 1 base; J trimming: 3 bases; junction bases outside the gene matches: 3. The length of the CDR3 is 16 residues.

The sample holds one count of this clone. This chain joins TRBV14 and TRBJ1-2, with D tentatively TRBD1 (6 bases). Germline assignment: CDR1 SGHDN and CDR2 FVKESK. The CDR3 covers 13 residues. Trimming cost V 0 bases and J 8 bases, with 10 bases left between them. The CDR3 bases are TGTGCCAGCAGCCAAGATTTCAGGGGAGGCTACACCTTC. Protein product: CASSQDFRGGYTF. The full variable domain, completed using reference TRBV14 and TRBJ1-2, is EAGVTQFPSHSVIEKGQTVTLRCDPISGHDNLYWYRRVMGKEIKFLLHFVKESKQDESGMPNNRFLAERTGGTYSTLKVQPAELEDSGVYFCASSQDFRGGYTFGSGTRLTVV.

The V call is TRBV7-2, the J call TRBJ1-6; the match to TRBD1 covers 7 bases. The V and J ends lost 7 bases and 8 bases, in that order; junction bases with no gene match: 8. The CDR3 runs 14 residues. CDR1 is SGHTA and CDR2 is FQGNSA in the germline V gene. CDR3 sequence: CASIQGGFDSPLHF. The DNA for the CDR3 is TGTGCCAGCATCCAGGGGGGATTCGATTCACCCCTCCACTTT. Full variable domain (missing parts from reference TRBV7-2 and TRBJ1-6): GAGVSQSPSNKVTEKGKDVELRCDPISGHTALYWYRQSLGQGLEFLIYFQGNSAPDKSGLPSDRFSAERTGGSVSTLTIQRTQQEDSAVYLCASIQGGFDSPLHFGNGTRLTVT.

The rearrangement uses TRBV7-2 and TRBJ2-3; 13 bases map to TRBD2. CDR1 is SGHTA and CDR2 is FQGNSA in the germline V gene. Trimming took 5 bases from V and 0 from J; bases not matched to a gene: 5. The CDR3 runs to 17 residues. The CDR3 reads CASSRTSGGSSTDTQYF. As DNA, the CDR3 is TGTGCCAGCAGCCGGACTAGCGGGGGATCTAGCACAGATACGCAGTATTTT. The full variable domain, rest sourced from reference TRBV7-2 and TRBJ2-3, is GAGVSQSPSNKVTEKGKDVELRCDPISGHTALYWYRQSLGQGLEFLIYFQGNSAPDKSGLPSDRFSAERTGGSVSTLTIQRTQQEDSAVYLCASSRTSGGSSTDTQYFGPGTRLTVL.

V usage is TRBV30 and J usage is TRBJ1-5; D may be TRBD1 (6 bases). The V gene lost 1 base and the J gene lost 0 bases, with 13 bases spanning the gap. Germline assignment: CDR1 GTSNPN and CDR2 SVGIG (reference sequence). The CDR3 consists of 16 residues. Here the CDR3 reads CAWSGKGVYSNQPQHF. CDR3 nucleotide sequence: TGTGCCTGGAGTGGAAAGGGGGTTTATAGCAATCAGCCCCAGCATTTT. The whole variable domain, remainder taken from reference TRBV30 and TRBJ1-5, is SQTIHQWPATLVQPVGSPLSLECTVEGTSNPNLYWYRQAAGRGLQLLFYSVGIGQISSEVPQNLSASRPQDRQFILSSKKLLLSDSGFYLCAWSGKGVYSNQPQHFGDGTRLSIL.

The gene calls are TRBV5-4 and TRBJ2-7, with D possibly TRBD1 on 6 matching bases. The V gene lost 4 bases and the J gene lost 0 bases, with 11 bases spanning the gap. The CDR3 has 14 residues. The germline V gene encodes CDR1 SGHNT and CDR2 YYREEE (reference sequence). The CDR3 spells CASSPDSGSYEQYF. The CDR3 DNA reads TGTGCCAGCAGCCCGGACAGCGGCTCCTACGAGCAGTACTTC. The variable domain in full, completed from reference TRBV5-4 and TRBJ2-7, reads ETGVTQSPTHLIKTRGQQVTLRCSSQSGHNTVSWYQQALGQGPQFIFQYYREEENGRGNFPPRFSGLQFPNYSSELNVNALELDDSALYLCASSPDSGSYEQYFGPGTRLTVT.

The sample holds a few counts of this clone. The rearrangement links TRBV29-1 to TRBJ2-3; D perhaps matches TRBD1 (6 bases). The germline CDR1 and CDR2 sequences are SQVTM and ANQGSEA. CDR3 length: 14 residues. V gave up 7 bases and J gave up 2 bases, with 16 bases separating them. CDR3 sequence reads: CSAGQRYITDTQYF. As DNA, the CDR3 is TGCAGCGCCGGACAGCGCTACATCACAGATACGCAGTATTTT.

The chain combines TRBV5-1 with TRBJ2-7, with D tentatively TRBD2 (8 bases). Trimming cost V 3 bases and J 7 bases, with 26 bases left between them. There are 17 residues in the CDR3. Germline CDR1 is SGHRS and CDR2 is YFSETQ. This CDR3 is CASSSRPDRAGGEEQYF. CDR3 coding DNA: TGCGCCAGCAGCTCGCGGCCTGACAGGGCCGGGGGGGAAGAGCAGTACTTC.

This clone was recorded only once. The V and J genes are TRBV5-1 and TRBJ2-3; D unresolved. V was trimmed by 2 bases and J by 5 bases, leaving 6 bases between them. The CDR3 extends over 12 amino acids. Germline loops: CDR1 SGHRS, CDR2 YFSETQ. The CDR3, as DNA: TGCGCCAGCAGCTTTTCGGGAGATACGCAGTATTTT. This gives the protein CASSFSGDTQYF.